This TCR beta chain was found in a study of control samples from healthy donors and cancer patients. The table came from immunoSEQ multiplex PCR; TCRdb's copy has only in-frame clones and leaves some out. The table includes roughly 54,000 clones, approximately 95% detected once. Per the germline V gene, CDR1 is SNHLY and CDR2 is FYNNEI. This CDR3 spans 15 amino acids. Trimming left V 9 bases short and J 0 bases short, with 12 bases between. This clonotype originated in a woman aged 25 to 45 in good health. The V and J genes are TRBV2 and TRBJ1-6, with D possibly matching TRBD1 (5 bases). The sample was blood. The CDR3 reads CASYRQSSYNSPLHF. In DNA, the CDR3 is TGTGCCAGTTACCGACAGAGCTCCTATAATTCACCCCTCCACTTT.